This T cell receptor (beta chain) was identified in a study of technical replicates of blood from a few donors (dated by TCRdb to 2017 to 2019). Library generation was performed with the immunoSEQ multiplex PCR assay. The clones in this table, taken by TCRdb from immuneACCESS, are in-frame only. Not every clone is retained; where verified, under half of the shortfall comes from an unresolved V gene, and the cause of the rest is unknown. The sample contains 70,000 to 90,000 clones, 94% of them found a single time. The ten largest clones capture about 0.38% of the sample. A remark on this clone: Its antigen specificity is not known. Per-base quality was not reported, and no clone a single base away is much larger than it.

This clonotype was obtained from a human donor in good health. Sequencing was performed on T cells isolated from PBMCs.

This receptor carries the CDR3 CASSLVGTGYEKLFF. At the DNA level, the sequence is TGTGCCAGCAGCTTAGTCGGGACAGGGTATGAAAAACTGTTTTTT. The rearrangement combines TRBV7-9 with TRBJ1-4, with TRBD1 matching 9 junction bases. Counted from cysteine to phenylalanine, this CDR3 has 15 amino acids. The entry retains the CDR3 DNA only, 45 bases that are in frame from base 1. V trim: 1 base; J trim: 6 bases; unmatched bases: 3. CDR1 is given as SEHNR and CDR2 as FQNEAQ, both from the germline V gene (reference sequence).